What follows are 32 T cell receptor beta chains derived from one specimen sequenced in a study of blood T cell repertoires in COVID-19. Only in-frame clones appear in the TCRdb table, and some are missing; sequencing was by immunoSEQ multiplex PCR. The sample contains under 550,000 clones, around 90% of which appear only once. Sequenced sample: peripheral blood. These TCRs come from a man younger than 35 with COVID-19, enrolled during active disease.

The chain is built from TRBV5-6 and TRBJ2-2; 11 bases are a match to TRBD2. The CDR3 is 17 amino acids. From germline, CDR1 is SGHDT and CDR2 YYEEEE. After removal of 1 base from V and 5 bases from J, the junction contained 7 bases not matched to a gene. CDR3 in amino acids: CASSLNSGRARTGELFF. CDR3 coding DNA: TGTGCCAGCAGCTTGAATAGCGGGAGGGCCCGTACCGGGGAGCTGTTTTTT.

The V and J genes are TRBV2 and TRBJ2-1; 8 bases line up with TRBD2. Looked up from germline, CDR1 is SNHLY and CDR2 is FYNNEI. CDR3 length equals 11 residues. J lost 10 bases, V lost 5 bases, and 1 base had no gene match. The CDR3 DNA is TGTGCCAGCAGTATAGCGGGAGAGCAGTTCTTC. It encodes CASSIAGEQFF.

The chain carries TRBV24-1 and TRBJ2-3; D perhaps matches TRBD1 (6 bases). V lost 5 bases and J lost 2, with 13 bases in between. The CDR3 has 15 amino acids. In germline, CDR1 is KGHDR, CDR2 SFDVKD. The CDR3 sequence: CATSAGTSITDTQYF. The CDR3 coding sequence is TGTGCCACCAGTGCGGGGACAAGTATCACAGATACGCAGTATTTT.

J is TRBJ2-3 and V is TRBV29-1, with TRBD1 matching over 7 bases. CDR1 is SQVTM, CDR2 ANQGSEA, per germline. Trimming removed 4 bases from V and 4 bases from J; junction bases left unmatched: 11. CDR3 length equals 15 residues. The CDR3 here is CSVAPGQIPADTQYF. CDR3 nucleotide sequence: TGCAGCGTTGCCCCGGGACAGATACCTGCAGATACGCAGTATTTT.

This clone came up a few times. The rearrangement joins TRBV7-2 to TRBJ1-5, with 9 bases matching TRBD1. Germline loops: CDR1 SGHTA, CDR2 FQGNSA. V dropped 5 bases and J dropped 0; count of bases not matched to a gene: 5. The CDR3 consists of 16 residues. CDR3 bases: TGTGCCAGCAGCGCACAGACAGGGGGTAGCAATCAGCCCCAGCATTTT. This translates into CASSAQTGGSNQPQHF.

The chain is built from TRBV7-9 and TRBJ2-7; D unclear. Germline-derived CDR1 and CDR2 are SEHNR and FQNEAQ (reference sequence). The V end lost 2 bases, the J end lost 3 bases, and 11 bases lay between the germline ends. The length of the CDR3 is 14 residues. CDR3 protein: CASSLSPGDYEQYF. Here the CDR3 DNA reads TGTGCCAGCAGCTTATCGCCGGGTGACTACGAGCAGTACTTC.

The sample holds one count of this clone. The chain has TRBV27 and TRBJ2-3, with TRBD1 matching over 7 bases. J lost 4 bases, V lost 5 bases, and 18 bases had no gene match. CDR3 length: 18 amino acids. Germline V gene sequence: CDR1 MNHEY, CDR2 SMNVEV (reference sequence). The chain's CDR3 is CASSIYPTGDPGPDTQYF. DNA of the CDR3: TGTGCCAGCAGTATTTATCCTACAGGGGACCCGGGTCCAGATACGCAGTATTTT.

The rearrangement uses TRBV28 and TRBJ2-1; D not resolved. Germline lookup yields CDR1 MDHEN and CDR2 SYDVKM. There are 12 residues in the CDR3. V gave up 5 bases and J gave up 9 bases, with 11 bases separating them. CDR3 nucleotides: TGTGCCAGCAGTCAAGACAAATCTGAGCAGTTCTTC. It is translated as CASSQDKSEQFF. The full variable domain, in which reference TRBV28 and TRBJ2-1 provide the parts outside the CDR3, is DVKVTQSSRYLVKRTGEKVFLECVQDMDHENMFWYRQDPGLGLRLIYFSYDVKMKEKGDIPEGYSVSREKKERFSLILESASTNQTSMYLCASSQDKSEQFFGPGTRLTVL.

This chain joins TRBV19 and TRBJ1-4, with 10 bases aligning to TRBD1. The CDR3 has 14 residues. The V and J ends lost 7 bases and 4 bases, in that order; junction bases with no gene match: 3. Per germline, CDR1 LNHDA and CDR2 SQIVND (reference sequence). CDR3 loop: CASKGTGVNEKLFF. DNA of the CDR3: TGTGCCAGTAAAGGGACAGGGGTTAATGAAAAACTGTTTTTT.

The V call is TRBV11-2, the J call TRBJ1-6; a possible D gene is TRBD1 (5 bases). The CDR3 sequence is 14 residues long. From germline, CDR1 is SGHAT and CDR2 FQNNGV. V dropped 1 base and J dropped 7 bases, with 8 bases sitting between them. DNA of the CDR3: TGTGCCAGCAGCTTAGCAGGGCTCAATTCACCCCTCCACTTT. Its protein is CASSLAGLNSPLHF.

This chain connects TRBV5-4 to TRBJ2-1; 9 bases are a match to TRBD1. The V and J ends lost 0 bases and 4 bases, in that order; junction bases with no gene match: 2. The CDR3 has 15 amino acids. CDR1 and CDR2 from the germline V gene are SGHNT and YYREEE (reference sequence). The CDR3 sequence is CASSLAGQGYNEQFF. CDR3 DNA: TGTGCCAGCAGCTTGGCCGGACAGGGGTACAATGAGCAGTTCTTC.

Here the CDR3 reads CSVVEQLNQPQHF. The CDR3 DNA follows: TGCAGCGTTGTAGAACAGCTGAATCAGCCCCAGCATTTT. The rearrangement uses TRBV29-1 and TRBJ1-5; D is uncertain. V was trimmed by 4 bases and J by 4 bases, leaving 11 bases between them. The germline gives CDR1 SQVTM, CDR2 ANQGSEA. CDR3 size: 13 residues. Full variable domain (remainder filled in from reference TRBV29-1 and TRBJ1-5): SAVISQKPSRDICQRGTSLTIQCQVDSQVTMMFWYRQQPGQSLTLIATANQGSEATYESGFVIDKFPISRPNLTFSTLTVSNMSPEDSSIYLCSVVEQLNQPQHFGDGTRLSIL.

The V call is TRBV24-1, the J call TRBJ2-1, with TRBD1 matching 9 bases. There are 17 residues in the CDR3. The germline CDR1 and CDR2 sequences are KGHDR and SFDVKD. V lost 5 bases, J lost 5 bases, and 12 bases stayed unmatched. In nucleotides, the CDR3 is TGTGCCACCAGTGTAGGGCTCGGGACAGGGCCCAACAATGAGCAGTTCTTC. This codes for CATSVGLGTGPNNEQFF.

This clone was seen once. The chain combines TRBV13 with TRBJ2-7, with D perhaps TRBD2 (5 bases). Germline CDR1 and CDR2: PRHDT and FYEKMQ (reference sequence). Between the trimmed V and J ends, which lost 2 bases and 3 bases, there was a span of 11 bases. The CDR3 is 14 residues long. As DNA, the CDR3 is TGTGCCAGCAGCTTATACTCCGAGGGCTACGAGCAGTACTTC. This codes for CASSLYSEGYEQYF.

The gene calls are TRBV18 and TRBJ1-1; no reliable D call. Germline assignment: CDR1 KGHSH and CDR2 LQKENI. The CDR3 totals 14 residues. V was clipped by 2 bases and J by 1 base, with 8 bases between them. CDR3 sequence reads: CASSPGQQNTEAFF. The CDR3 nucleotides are TGTGCCAGCTCACCAGGGCAGCAGAACACTGAAGCTTTCTTT.

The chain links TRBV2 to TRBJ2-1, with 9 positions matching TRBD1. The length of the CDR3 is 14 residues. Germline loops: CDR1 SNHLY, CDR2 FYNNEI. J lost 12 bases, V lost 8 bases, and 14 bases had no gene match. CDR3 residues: CASGEDRGAPGQFF. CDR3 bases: TGTGCCAGCGGGGAGGACAGGGGTGCCCCTGGGCAGTTCTTC.

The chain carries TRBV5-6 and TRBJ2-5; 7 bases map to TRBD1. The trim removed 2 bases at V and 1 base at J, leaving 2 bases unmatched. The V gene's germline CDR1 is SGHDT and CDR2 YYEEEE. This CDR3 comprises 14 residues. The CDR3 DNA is TGTGCCAGCAGCTTCTCAGGGGGCCAAGAGACCCAGTACTTC. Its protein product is CASSFSGGQETQYF.

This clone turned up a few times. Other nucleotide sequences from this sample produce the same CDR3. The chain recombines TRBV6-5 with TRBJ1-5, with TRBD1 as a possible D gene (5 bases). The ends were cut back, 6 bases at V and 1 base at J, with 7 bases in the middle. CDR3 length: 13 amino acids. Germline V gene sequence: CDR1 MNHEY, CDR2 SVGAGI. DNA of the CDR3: TGTGCCAGCAGGCGGGACAGCAATCAGCCCCAGCATTTT. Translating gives CASRRDSNQPQHF.

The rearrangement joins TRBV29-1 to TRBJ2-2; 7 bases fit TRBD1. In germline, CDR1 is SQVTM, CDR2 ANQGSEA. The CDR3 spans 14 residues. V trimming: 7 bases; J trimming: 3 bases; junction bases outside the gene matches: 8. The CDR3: CSAGDRDHTGELFF. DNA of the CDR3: TGCAGCGCCGGAGACAGGGACCACACCGGGGAGCTGTTTTTT.

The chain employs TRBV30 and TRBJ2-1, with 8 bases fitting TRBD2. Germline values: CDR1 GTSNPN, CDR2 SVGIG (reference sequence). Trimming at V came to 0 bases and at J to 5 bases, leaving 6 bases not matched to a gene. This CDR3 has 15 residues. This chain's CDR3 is CAWSVSSGYNNEQFF. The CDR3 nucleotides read TGTGCCTGGAGTGTATCTAGCGGGTACAACAATGAGCAGTTCTTC.

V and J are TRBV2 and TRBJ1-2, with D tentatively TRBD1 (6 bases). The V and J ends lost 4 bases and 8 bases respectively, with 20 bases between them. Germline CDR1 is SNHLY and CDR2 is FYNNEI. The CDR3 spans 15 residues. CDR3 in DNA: TGTGCCAGCAGTGCTTCGACCGGCACAGGGCGGGGCTACACCTTC. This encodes CASSASTGTGRGYTF.

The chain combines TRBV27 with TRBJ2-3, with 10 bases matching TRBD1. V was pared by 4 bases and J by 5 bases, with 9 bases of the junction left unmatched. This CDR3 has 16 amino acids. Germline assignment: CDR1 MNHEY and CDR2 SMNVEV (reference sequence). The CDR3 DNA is TGTGCCAGCAGTTCGATCCTGACAGGGGGCTTAGATACGCAGTATTTT. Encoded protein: CASSSILTGGLDTQYF.

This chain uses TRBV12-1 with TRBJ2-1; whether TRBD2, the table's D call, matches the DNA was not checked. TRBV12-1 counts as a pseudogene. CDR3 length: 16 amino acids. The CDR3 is CASSLVPGLAGSEQFF. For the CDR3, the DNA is TGTGCCAGCAGCTTAGTCCCGGGACTAGCGGGAAGTGAGCAGTTCTTC.

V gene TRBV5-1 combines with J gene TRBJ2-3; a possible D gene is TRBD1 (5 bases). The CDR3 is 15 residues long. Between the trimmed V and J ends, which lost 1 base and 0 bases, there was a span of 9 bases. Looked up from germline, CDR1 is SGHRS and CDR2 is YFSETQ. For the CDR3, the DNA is TGCGCCAGCAGCTTGACCCCAGGGAGCACAGATACGCAGTATTTT. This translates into CASSLTPGSTDTQYF.

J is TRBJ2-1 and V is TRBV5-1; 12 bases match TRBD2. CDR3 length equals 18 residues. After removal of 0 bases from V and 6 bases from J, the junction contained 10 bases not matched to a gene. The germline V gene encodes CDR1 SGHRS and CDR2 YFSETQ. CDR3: CASSLGYSSGRAFNEQFF. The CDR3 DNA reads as TGCGCCAGCAGCTTGGGGTATTCTAGCGGGAGGGCCTTCAATGAGCAGTTCTTC.

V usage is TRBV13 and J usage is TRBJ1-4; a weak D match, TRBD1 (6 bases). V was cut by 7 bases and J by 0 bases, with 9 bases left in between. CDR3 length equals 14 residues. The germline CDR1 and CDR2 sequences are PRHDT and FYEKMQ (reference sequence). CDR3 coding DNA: TGTGCCAGCATGGGGGCTGCAACTAATGAAAAACTGTTTTTT. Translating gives CASMGAATNEKLFF.

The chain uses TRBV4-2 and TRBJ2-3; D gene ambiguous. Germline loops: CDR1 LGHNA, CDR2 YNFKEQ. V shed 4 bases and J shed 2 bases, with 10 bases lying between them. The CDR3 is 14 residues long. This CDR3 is CASSPRATTDTQYF. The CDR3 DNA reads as TGTGCCAGCAGCCCGAGAGCGACCACAGATACGCAGTATTTT.

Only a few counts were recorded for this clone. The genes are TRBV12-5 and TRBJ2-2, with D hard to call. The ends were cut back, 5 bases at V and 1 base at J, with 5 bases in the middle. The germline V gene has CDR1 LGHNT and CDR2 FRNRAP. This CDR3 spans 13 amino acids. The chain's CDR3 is CASGPVNTGELFF. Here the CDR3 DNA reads TGTGCTAGTGGTCCGGTGAACACCGGGGAGCTGTTTTTT. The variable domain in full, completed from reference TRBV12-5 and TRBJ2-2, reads DARVTQTPRHKVTEMGQEVTMRCQPILGHNTVFWYRQTMMQGLELLAYFRNRAPLDDSGMPKDRFSAEMPDATLATLKIQPSEPRDSAVYFCASGPVNTGELFFGEGSRLTVL.

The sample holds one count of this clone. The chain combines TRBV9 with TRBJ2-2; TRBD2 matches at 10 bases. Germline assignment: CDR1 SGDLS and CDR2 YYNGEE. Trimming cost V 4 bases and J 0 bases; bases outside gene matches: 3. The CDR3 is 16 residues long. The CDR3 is CASSLTSGPNTGELFF. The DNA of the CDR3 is TGTGCCAGCAGCCTGACTAGCGGGCCGAACACCGGGGAGCTGTTTTTT.

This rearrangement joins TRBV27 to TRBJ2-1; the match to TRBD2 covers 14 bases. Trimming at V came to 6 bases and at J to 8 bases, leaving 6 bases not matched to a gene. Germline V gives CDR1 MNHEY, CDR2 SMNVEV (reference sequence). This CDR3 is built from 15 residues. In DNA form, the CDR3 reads TGTGCCAGCAGCATGACTAGCGGGGGGGCCTATGAGCAGTTCTTC. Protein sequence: CASSMTSGGAYEQFF.

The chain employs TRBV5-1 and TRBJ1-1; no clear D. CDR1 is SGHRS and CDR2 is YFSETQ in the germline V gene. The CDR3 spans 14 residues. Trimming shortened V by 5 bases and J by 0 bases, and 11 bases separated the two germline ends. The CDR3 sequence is CASSLQSLNTEAFF. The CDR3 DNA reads TGCGCCAGCAGTTTACAGAGTCTGAACACTGAAGCTTTCTTT.

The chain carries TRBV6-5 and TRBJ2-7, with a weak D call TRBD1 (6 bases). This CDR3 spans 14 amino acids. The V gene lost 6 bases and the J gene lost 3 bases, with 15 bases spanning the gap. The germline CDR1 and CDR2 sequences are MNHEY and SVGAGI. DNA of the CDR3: TGTGCCAGCAGCTTCGGACAGAGACTCTACGAGCAGTACTTC. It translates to CASSFGQRLYEQYF.